This T cell receptor beta chain is drawn from a study of T cell repertoires in cytomegalovirus infection. Turning to the study itself: Through public TCR beta signatures, both CMV infection and matching HLA type were indicated.

There are a few counts of this clonotype. Its target is unknown. From the reads, TCRdb called clonotypes with MiXCR, one entry per CDR3 protein. The table shows some 68,000 distinct CDR3 sequences, with 20% to 25% occurring only once. The CDR3 length is 17 residues. Germline assignment: CDR1 MNHEY and CDR2 SVGAGI. Losses at the gene ends were 2 bases for V and 2 bases for J; bases not matched to a gene: 10. Study-level findings and limits: The ex vivo response showed dominance by HLA-C-restricted CMV-specific TCR beta clonotypes. Totalled public TCR beta family frequency picked out people who carried CMV plus the relevant HLA.

Sequencing was performed on PBMCs, sequenced either directly or after in vitro stimulation (not recorded which). This chain connects TRBV6-5 to TRBJ2-7; 9 bases match TRBD2. The sequence came from a human donor in good health (CMV status not recorded). Some clones in this sample may be carry-over from other donors' samples. DNA of the CDR3: TGTGCCAGCAGTTACGCGGTCGGAGCTAGCGGGGCCTACGAGCAGTACTTC. This translates into CASSYAVGASGAYEQYF.